Detailed here is one TCR beta chain. The repertoire was sequenced with immunoSEQ multiplex PCR; TCRdb's copy has only in-frame clones and lacks some. Of under 300,000 clones listed, about 90% are singletons. The data were obtained in a study of blood T cell repertoires in COVID-19. The CDR3 consists of 18 residues. Germline loops: CDR1 SGHNT, CDR2 YENEEA. The trim removed 6 bases at V and 7 bases at J, leaving 12 bases unmatched. The sequence derives from a woman between 35 and 50 years old who had been exposed to COVID-19. Sample: PBMCs or T cells enriched from blood (not recorded which). The J gene is TRBJ2-1, the V gene TRBV11-3; 16 bases are shared with TRBD2. CDR3 in amino acids: CASSSGTSGGARWNEQFF. CDR3 nucleotides: TGTGCCAGCAGTTCGGGGACTAGCGGGGGGGCCCGGTGGAATGAGCAGTTCTTC.